The sequence of this T cell receptor beta chain was determined in a study of CD8 T cells in Susac syndrome. Germline CDR1 LNHNV, CDR2 YYDKDF (reference sequence). The CDR3 contains 15 residues. Trimming left V 5 bases short and J 3 bases short, with 15 bases between. Random hexamers served to reverse transcribe roughly 0.5 to 1 ug RNA. It was immunoSEQ multiplex PCR that amplified TCR beta CDR3 across 54 Vbeta and 13 Jbeta. TCRdb re-analysed the immunoSEQ multiplex PCR reads in MiXCR, keeping a single row per CDR3 protein. This sample has some 150,000 distinct CDR3 sequences, with 85% to 95% found just once. The authors sequenced TCR beta from blood CD8+ and CD4+ T cells.

This receptor was taken from a human donor with Susac syndrome. The chain combines TRBV15 with TRBJ2-3, with a tentative D call TRBD1 (5 bases). Input material: CD4+ T cells from PBMCs. The CDR3 coding sequence is TGTGCCACCAGCCCAGGGCGTGGGGAAACAGATACGCAGTATTTT. Residues: CATSPGRGETDTQYF. The complete variable domain, with remaining parts taken from reference TRBV15 and TRBJ2-3, reads DAMVIQNPRYQVTQFGKPVTLSCSQTLNHNVMYWYQQKSSQAPKLLFHYYDKDFNNEADTPDNFQSRRPNTSFCFLDIRSPGLGDTAMYLCATSPGRGETDTQYFGPGTRLTVL.